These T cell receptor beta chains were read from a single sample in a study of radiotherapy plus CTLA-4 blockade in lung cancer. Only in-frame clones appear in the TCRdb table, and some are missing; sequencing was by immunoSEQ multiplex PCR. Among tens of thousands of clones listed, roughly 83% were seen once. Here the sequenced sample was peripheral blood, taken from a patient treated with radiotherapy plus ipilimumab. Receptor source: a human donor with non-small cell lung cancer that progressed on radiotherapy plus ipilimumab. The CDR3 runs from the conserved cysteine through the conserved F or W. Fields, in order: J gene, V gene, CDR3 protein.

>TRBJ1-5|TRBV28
CASSTGRQPQHF
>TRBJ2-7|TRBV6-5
CASSGGGTRGQYF
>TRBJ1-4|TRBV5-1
CASSLFGVSEKLFF
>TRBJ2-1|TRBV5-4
CASSLVTGRENEQFF
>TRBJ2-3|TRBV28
CASSSGQRGGGGTDTQYF
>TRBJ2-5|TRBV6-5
CASSPLARGETQYF
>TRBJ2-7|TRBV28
CASSLDEVQDEQYF
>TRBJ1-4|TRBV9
CASSVDTGDEKLFF
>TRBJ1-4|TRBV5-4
CASSLKTRPLPEKLFF
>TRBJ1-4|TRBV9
CASSARAGPNEKLFF
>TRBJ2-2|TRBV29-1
CSVWKDSYTGELFF
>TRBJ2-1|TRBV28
CASSFIHARDNEQFF
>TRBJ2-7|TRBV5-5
CASSPWTGAYEQYF
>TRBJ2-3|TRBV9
CASSVGVAGKTDTQYF
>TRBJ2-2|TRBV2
CATPPQGQQNTGELFF
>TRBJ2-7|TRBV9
CASSVGGNLYEQYF
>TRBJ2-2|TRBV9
CASSVGGEAIGELFF
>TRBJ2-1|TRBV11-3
CASSSGTGSYNEQFF
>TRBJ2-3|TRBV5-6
CASSLADSPPDTQYF
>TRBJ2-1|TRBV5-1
CASSLGPSSYNEQFF
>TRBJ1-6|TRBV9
CASGSLGALHF
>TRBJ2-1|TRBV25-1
CASSEKSGLYNEQFF
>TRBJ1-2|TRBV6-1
CASRETGGGGYTF
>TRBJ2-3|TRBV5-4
CASSLTSGGARYF
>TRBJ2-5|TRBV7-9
CASRRVDRGETQYF
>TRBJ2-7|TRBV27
CASSLKGDAYEQYF
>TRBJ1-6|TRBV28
CASRIRGRGNSPLHF
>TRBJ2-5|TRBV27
CASSPQSRGETQYF
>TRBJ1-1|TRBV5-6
CASSSLSGANTEAFF
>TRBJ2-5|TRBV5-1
CASSTGQGAAAQYF
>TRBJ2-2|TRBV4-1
CASSQGENTGELFF
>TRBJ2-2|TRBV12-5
CATTGKRTGELFF
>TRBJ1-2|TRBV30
CACAPGRYGYTF
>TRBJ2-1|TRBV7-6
CASSFSPGLAINEQFF